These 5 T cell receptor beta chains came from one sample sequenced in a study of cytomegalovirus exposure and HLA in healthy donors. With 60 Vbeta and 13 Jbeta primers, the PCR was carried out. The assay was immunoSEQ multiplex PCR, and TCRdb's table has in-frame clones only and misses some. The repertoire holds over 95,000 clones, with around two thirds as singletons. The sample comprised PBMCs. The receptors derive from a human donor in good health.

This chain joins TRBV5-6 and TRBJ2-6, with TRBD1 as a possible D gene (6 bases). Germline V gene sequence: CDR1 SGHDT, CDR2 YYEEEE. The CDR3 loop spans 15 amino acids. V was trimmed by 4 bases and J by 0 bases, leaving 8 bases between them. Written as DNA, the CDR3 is TGTGCCAGCAGCACACAGGGCTCTGGGGCCAACGTCCTGACTTTC. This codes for CASSTQGSGANVLTF. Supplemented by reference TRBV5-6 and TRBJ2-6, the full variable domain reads DAGVTQSPTHLIKTRGQQVTLRCSPKSGHDTVSWYQQALGQGPQFIFQYYEEEERQRGNFPDRFSGHQFPNYSSELNVNALLLGDSALYLCASSTQGSGANVLTFGAGSRLTVL.

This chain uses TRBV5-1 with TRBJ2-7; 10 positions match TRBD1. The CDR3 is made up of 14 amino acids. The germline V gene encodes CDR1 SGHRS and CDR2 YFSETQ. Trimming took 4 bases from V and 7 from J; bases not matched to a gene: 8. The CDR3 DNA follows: TGCGCCAGCAGCAAAGACAGGGGGCTGGGGGAGCAGTACTTC. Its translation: CASSKDRGLGEQYF.

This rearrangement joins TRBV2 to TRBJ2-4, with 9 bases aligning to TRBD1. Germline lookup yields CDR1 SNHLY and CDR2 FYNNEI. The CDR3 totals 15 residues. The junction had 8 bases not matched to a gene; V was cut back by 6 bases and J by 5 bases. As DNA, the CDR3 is TGTGCCAGCAGACAGGGGGCAATCCTCCAAAACATTCAGTACTTC. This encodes CASRQGAILQNIQYF.

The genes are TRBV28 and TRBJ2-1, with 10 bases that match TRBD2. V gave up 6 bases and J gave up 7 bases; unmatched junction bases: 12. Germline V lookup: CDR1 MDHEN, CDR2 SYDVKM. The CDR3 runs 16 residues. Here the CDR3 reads CASSPRTSGRVNEQFF. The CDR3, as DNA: TGTGCCAGCAGCCCCCGGACTAGCGGACGGGTGAATGAGCAGTTCTTC.

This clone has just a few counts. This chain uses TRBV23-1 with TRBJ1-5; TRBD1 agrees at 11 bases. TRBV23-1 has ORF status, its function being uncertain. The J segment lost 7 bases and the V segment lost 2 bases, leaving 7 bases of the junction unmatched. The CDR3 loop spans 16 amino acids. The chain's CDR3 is CASSQQGQGAKQPQHF. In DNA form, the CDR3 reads TGCGCCAGCAGTCAACAAGGACAGGGGGCAAAACAGCCCCAGCATTTT.